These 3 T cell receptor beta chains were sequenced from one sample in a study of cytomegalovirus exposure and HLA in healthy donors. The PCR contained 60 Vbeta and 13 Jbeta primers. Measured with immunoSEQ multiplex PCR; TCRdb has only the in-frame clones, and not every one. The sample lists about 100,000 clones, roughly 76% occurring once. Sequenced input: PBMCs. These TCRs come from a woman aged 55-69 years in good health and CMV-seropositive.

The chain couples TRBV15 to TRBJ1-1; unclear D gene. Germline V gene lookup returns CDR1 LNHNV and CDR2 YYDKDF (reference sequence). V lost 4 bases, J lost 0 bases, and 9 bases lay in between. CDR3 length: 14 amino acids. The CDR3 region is CATSIPNMNTEAFF. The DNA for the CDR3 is TGTGCCACCAGCATTCCGAACATGAACACTGAAGCTTTCTTT. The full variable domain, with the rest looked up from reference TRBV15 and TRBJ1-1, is DAMVIQNPRYQVTQFGKPVTLSCSQTLNHNVMYWYQQKSSQAPKLLFHYYDKDFNNEADTPDNFQSRRPNTSFCFLDIRSPGLGDTAMYLCATSIPNMNTEAFFGQGTRLTVV.

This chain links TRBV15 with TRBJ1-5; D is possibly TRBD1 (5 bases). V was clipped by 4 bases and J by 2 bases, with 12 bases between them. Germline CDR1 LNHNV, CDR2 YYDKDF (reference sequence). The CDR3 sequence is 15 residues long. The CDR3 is CATSITPGGNQPQHF. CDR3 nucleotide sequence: TGTGCCACCAGCATAACTCCGGGGGGCAATCAGCCCCAGCATTTT. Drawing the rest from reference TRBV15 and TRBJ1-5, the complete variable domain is DAMVIQNPRYQVTQFGKPVTLSCSQTLNHNVMYWYQQKSSQAPKLLFHYYDKDFNNEADTPDNFQSRRPNTSFCFLDIRSPGLGDTAMYLCATSITPGGNQPQHFGDGTRLSIL.

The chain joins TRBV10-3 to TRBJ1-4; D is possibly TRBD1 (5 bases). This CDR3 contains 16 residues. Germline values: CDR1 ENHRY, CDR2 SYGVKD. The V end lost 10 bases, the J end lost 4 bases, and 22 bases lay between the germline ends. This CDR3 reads CATAGGGGTYNEKLFF. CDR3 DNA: TGTGCCACAGCCGGCGGGGGGGGGACTTATAATGAAAAACTGTTTTTT.